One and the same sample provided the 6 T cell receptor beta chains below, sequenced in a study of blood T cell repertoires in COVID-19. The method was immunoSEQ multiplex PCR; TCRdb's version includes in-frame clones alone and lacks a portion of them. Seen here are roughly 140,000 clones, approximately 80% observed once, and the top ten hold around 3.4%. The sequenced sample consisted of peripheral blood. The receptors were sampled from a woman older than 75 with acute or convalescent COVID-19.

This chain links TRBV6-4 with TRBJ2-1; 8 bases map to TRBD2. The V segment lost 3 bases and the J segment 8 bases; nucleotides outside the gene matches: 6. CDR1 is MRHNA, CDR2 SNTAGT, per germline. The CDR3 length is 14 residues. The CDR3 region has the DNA TGTGCCAGCAGTGAAATTAGCGGGAATGATGAGCAGTTCTTC. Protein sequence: CASSEISGNDEQFF.

The CDR3: CASIGDSDEAFF. CDR3 DNA: TGTGCCAGCATCGGAGATAGTGATGAAGCTTTCTTT. This chain links TRBV6-4 with TRBJ1-1; D is unclear. Germline V gives CDR1 MRHNA, CDR2 SNTAGT. The CDR3 runs to 12 residues. With 7 bases removed from V and 7 bases from J, the gap between germline ends came to 13 bases.

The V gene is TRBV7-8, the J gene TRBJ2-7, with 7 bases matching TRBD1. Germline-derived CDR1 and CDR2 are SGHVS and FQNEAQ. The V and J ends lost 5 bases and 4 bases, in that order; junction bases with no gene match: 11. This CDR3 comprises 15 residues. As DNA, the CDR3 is TGTGCCAGCAGCCGGGGAACAGGGGTCTCTTACGAGCAGTACTTC. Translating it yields CASSRGTGVSYEQYF.

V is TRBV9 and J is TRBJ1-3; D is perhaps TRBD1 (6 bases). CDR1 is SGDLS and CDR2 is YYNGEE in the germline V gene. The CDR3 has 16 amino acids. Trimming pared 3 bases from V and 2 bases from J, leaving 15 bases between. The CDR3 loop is CASSGGGQIAGNTIYF. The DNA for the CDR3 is TGTGCCAGCAGCGGCGGGGGGCAGATTGCTGGAAACACCATATATTTT.

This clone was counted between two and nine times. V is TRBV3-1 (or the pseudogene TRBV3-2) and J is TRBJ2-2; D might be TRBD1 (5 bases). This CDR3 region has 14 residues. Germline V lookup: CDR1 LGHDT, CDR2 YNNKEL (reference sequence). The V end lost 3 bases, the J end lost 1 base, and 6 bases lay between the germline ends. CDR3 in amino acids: CASSHRVNTGELFF. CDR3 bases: TGTGCCAGCAGCCACAGGGTGAACACCGGGGAGCTGTTTTTT.

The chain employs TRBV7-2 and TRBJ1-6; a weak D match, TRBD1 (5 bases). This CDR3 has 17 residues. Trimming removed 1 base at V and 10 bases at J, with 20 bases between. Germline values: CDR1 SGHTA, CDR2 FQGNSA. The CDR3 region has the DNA TGTGCCAGCAGCTTAGGGTCTGGGTTCGGGACTCGCTCACCCCTCCACTTT. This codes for CASSLGSGFGTRSPLHF.